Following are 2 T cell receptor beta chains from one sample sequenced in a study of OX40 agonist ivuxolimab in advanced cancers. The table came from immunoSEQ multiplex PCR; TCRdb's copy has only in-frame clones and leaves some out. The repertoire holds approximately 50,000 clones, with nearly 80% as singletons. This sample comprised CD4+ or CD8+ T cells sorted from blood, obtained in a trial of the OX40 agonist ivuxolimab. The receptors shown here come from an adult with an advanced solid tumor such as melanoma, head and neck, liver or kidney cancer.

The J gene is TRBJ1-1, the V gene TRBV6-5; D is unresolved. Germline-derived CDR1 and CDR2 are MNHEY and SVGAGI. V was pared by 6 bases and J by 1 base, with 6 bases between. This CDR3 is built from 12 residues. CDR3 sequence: CASSLTNTEAFF. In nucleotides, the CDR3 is TGTGCCAGCAGCCTGACGAACACTGAAGCTTTCTTT.

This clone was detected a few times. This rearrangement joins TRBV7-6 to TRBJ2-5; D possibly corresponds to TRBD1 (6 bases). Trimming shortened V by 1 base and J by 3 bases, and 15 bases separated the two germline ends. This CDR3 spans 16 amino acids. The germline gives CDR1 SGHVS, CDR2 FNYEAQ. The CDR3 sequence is CASSLVSPRGKETQYF. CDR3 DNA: TGTGCCAGCAGCTTAGTATCCCCGAGGGGGAAAGAGACCCAGTACTTC.